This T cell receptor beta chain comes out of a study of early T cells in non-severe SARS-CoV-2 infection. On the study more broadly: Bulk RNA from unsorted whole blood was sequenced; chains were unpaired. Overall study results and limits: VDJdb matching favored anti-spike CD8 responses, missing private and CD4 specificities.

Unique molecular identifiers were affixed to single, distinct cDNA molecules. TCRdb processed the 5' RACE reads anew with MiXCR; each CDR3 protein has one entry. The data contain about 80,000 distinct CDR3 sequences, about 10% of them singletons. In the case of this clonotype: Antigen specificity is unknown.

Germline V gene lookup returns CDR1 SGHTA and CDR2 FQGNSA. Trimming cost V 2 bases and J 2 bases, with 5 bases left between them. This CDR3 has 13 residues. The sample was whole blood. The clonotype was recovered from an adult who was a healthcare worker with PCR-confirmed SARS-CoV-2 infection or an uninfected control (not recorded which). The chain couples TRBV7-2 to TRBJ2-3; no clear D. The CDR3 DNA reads TGTGCCAGCAGCTTATTCTACACAGATACGCAGTATTTT. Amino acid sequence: CASSLFYTDTQYF.